This entry features one TCR beta chain sequence. Its matching antigen is unknown. This sample is part of a study of cytomegalovirus exposure and HLA in healthy donors. Across the whole study: An analysis done earlier identified fewer than 140 million unique TCR beta sequences from about 179 million T cells.

Study findings and constraints: Using a false discovery rate of 0.05, a later analysis showed that approximately 16,000 TCR beta sequences were associated with HLA alleles. For most TCR sequences rarity was the rule, although some public TCRs occurred in many donors.

The PCR was carried out with 60 Vbeta primers and 13 Jbeta primers. Profiled with immunoSEQ multiplex PCR; TCRdb holds only in-frame clones, not every one. The sample gives roughly 61,000 clones, around 90% of which show up once; over 1.2% is in the top ten. Germline assignment: CDR1 SGDLS and CDR2 YYNGEE. The CDR3 is 15 amino acids. With V trimmed by 3 bases and J by 5 bases, 6 bases remained unmatched. V gene TRBV9 combines with J gene TRBJ2-2; 8 bases line up with TRBD2. This receptor was taken from a man under 40 in good health and CMV-seropositive. Sequenced sample: PBMCs. As DNA, the CDR3 is TGTGCCAGCAGCGGGTTCCGGGGGGGTACCGGGGAGCTGTTTTTT. Encoded protein: CASSGFRGGTGELFF.